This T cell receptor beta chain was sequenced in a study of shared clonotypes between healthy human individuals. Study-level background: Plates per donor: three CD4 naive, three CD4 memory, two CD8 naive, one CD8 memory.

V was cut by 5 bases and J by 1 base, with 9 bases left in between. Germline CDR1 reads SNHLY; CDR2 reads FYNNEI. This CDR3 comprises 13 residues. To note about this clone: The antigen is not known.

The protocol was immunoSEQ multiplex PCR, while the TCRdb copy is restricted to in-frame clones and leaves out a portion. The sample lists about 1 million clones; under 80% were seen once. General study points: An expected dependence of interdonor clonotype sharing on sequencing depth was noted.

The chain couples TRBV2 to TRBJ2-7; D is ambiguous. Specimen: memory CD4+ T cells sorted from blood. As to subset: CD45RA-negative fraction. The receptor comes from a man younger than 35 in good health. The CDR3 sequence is CASSLPGSYEQYF. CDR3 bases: TGTGCCAGCAGTTTACCCGGTTCCTACGAGCAGTACTTC.